This T cell receptor beta chain was recorded in a study of response to subunit inactivated influenza vaccine. V lost 0 bases and J lost 9; bases outside the gene matches: 6. CDR1 is SGHRS, CDR2 YFSETQ, per germline. CDR3 length: 15 residues. TCRdb recomputed calls from the RT-PCR reads with MiXCR, one row per CDR3 protein. The sample has roughly 460,000 distinct CDR3 sequences; approximately 10% are singletons. Study conclusions and caveats: New T cells are recruited in small numbers by each seasonal influenza vaccination, according to the authors' suggestion.

As regards this clonotype: What it binds is not known.

The clonotype comes from a man aged 45-65 years who received an inactivated influenza vaccine. The sample was PBMCs from blood, taken roughly 48 days after vaccination. The J gene is TRBJ1-6, the V gene TRBV5-1, with 7 bases that match TRBD1. CDR3 loop: CASSLEGTATSPLHF. The DNA for the CDR3 is TGCGCCAGCAGCTTGGAGGGGACAGCGACTTCACCCCTCCACTTT.